This passage covers 6 T cell receptor beta chains from one sample sequenced in a study of T cells in localized non-small cell lung cancer. TCRdb keeps only in-frame clones here, not all; method: immunoSEQ multiplex PCR. This table has about 1,500 clones, about 27% appearing once. The specimen comprised lung tumor tissue, sampled before any cancer treatment. The receptors here all came from a woman aged 40-75 years with stage II lung adenocarcinoma.

This clone was observed a few times. V and J are TRBV6-8 and TRBJ1-5; D is undetermined. The ends were cut back, 7 bases at V and 7 bases at J, with 14 bases in the middle. CDR1 and CDR2 (germline): MNHGY, SAAAGT. This CDR3 region has 13 residues. For the CDR3, the DNA is TGTGCCAGCAATTTCGAGAATGTGCAGCCCCAGCATTTT. Encoded protein: CASNFENVQPQHF.

This clone was found a few times. CDR3 amino acids: CASSYRGESWVEPQHF. The CDR3 DNA reads TGTGCCAGCTCATACAGGGGAGAGTCGTGGGTTGAGCCCCAGCATTTT. This sequence joins TRBV11-3 and TRBJ1-5, with TRBD1 matching 7 bases. The CDR3 totals 16 residues. In germline, CDR1 is SGHNT, CDR2 YENEEA. The V segment lost 8 bases and the J segment 8 bases; nucleotides outside the gene matches: 18.

Only a few counts were recorded for this clone. The chain recombines TRBV9 with TRBJ1-6, with D uncertain. Trimming stripped 6 bases from V and 0 bases from J, with 4 bases between. CDR1 SGDLS and CDR2 YYNGEE come from the germline V gene. This CDR3 has 13 amino acids. In DNA, the CDR3 is TGTGCCAGCACCATCTCCTATAATTCACCCCTCCACTTT. Protein sequence: CASTISYNSPLHF.

This sequence joins TRBV11-3 and TRBJ1-2; 9 bases agree with TRBD1. The CDR3 length is 15 residues. The V and J ends lost 2 bases and 3 bases, in that order; junction bases with no gene match: 4. Germline V gives CDR1 SGHNT, CDR2 YENEEA. CDR3 coding DNA: TGTGCCAGCAGCTTATCCAGGACAGGGGACTATGGCTACACCTTC. It codes for CASSLSRTGDYGYTF.

The chain employs TRBV11-3 and TRBJ1-1; tentatively, D is TRBD1 (5 bases). Trimming pared 3 bases from V and 4 bases from J, leaving 12 bases between. The germline gives CDR1 SGHNT, CDR2 YENEEA. This CDR3 region has 14 residues. CDR3 sequence reads: CASSLLARVTEAFF. DNA of the CDR3: TGTGCCAGCAGCTTGTTGGCCAGGGTCACTGAAGCTTTCTTT.

This sequence joins TRBV11-3 and TRBJ1-1; D ambiguous. CDR3 length: 14 residues. Deletions cut 2 bases from V and 2 bases from J, with 9 bases between. CDR1 and CDR2 (germline): SGHNT, YENEEA. The CDR3, as DNA: TGTGCCAGCAGCTTAACTAGGGTTAACACTGAAGCTTTCTTT. The encoded protein is CASSLTRVNTEAFF.